Following are 9 T cell receptor beta chains from one sample sequenced in a study of T cell responses to AZD1222 COVID-19 vaccine. Profiled with immunoSEQ multiplex PCR; TCRdb holds only in-frame clones, not every one. The sample includes fewer than 150,000 clones, about 92% of them seen just once. Sequences were derived from peripheral blood, sampled on day 0 of AZD1222 vaccination. These receptors came from an adult in good health.

This clone was observed a single time. The rearrangement joins TRBV6-2 or TRBV6-3 to TRBJ1-5; a possible D gene is TRBD1 (6 bases). V was shortened by 1 base and J by 7 bases, with 11 bases between the two germline ends. This CDR3 has 14 residues. Germline CDR1 MNHEY, CDR2 SVGEGT. The CDR3 loop is CASSYLAGDQPQHF. In DNA, the CDR3 is TGTGCCAGCAGTTACTTGGCAGGGGACCAGCCCCAGCATTTT.

The chain has TRBV4-3 and TRBJ1-6; no firm D call. CDR3 length: 15 residues. Looked up from germline, CDR1 is LGHNA and CDR2 is YSLEER. V was cut by 0 bases and J by 7 bases, with 10 bases left in between. CDR3 in amino acids: CASSQDISSNSPLHF. The CDR3 region has the DNA TGCGCCAGCAGCCAAGACATATCATCCAATTCACCCCTCCACTTT.

V and J are TRBV7-2 and TRBJ1-2, with 7 bases fitting TRBD1. The junction had 3 bases not matched to a gene; V was cut back by 1 base and J by 4 bases. Germline V gene sequence: CDR1 SGHTA, CDR2 FQGNSA. The length of the CDR3 is 14 residues. CDR3: CASSLGQGGYGYTF. The DNA of the CDR3 is TGTGCCAGCAGCTTAGGACAGGGAGGCTATGGCTACACCTTC.

The chain recombines TRBV12-3 or TRBV12-4 with TRBJ2-2, with D tentatively TRBD1 (6 bases). The CDR3 has 12 amino acids. Trimming cost V 7 bases and J 9 bases, with 12 bases left between them. CDR3 in amino acids: CASNKGDRELFF. CDR3 in DNA: TGTGCCAGCAATAAGGGGGACCGGGAGCTGTTTTTT.

V is TRBV4-1 and J is TRBJ2-2, with a weak D call TRBD1 (5 bases). Looked up from germline, CDR1 is MGHRA and CDR2 is YSYEKL. The length of the CDR3 is 17 residues. Trimming cost V 2 bases and J 2 bases, with 15 bases left between them. The CDR3 DNA reads as TGCGCCAGCAGCCAATCTCCTTATGGACACAACACCGGGGAGCTGTTTTTT. Protein sequence: CASSQSPYGHNTGELFF.

The chain employs TRBV4-1 and TRBJ2-3, with D tentatively TRBD1 (5 bases). This CDR3 region has 16 residues. Germline CDR1 is MGHRA and CDR2 is YSYEKL. Trimming stripped 1 base from V and 2 bases from J, with 13 bases between. The CDR3 is CASSQASMTVTDTQYF. In DNA form, the CDR3 reads TGCGCCAGCAGCCAAGCCTCGATGACAGTCACAGATACGCAGTATTTT.

A note on this clone: With a much larger clone just one base away, this may be a read error. The chain is built from TRBV12-3 or TRBV12-4 and TRBJ1-5, with D unresolved. Trimming shortened V by 6 bases and J by 1 base, and 4 bases separated the two germline ends. This CDR3 comprises 12 residues. CDR3 in amino acids: CASRTSNQPQHF. The DNA of the CDR3 is TGTGCCAGCAGGACGAGCAATCAGCCCCAGCATTTT.

The V call is TRBV3-1 (or the pseudogene TRBV3-2), the J call TRBJ2-7, with 10 bases fitting TRBD2. The CDR3 has 16 amino acids. Per germline, CDR1 LGHDT and CDR2 YNNKEL (reference sequence). J gave up 6 bases and V 4 bases, and 12 bases lay outside the gene matches. CDR3 bases: TGTGCCAGCAGCCCCCTGGCCCCGTCTAGCGGGGGCGAGCAGTACTTC. Translated: CASSPLAPSSGGEQYF.

The J gene is TRBJ2-2, the V gene TRBV27, with 14 nucleotides matching TRBD2. V lost 5 bases, J lost 1 base, and 0 bases stayed unmatched. Germline CDR1 reads MNHEY; CDR2 reads SMNVEV (reference sequence). This CDR3 comprises 16 residues. The CDR3 nucleotides read TGTGCCAGCAGTGGGACTAGCGGGAGGAACACCGGGGAGCTGTTTTTT. It codes for CASSGTSGRNTGELFF.